What follows are 15 T cell receptor beta chains derived from one specimen sequenced in a study of T cell repertoires in ileal Crohn's disease. Generated by immunoSEQ multiplex PCR, the TCRdb table keeps only in-frame clones and is missing some. The table lists around 7,700 clones, about four fifths of them singletons, with roughly 5% in the top ten. Sequences were obtained from ileal tissue. The receptors here all came from an adult with Crohn's disease.

V is TRBV6-5 and J is TRBJ1-1; 11 bases match TRBD1. With V trimmed by 5 bases and J by 4 bases, 6 bases remained unmatched. Germline loops: CDR1 MNHEY, CDR2 SVGAGI. The CDR3 has 15 residues. CDR3 nucleotides: TGTGCCAGCAGTCGAACCGGGACAGGGGGCACTGAAGCTTTCTTT. Its protein product is CASSRTGTGGTEAFF.

Written as DNA, the CDR3 is TGTGCCAGCAGCTCGGCGCAGGGAACTGAAGCTTTCTTT. Its translation is CASSSAQGTEAFF. The rearrangement joins TRBV11-2 to TRBJ1-1; weak D call: TRBD1 (5 bases). The germline V and J ends were trimmed by 4 bases and 5 bases, with 11 bases remaining between them. Germline-derived CDR1 and CDR2 are SGHAT and FQNNGV. The CDR3 sequence is 13 residues long.

The rearrangement joins TRBV2 to TRBJ2-7; 10 bases map to TRBD1. V dropped 8 bases and J dropped 2; count of bases not matched to a gene: 3. CDR3 length equals 13 residues. The germline V gene encodes CDR1 SNHLY and CDR2 FYNNEI. The CDR3 sequence is CASGQGDAYEQYF. The CDR3 region has the DNA TGTGCCAGCGGACAGGGGGACGCCTACGAGCAGTACTTC.

This clone was observed a handful of times. The V call is TRBV5-1, the J call TRBJ2-7; 10 nucleotides line up with TRBD1. Per the germline V gene, CDR1 is SGHRS and CDR2 is YFSETQ. The CDR3 is made up of 15 amino acids. Germline trimming cut 2 bases from V and 5 bases from J; bases unmatched to any gene: 7. CDR3 coding DNA: TGCGCCAGCAGCTTTGGGACAGGGGTAACCCACGAGCAGTACTTC. It translates to CASSFGTGVTHEQYF.

This clone has only a few counts. J is TRBJ2-5 and V is TRBV19; D gene uncertain. The germline V and J ends were trimmed by 6 bases and 2 bases, with 13 bases remaining between them. Germline values: CDR1 LNHDA, CDR2 SQIVND (reference sequence). CDR3 length equals 14 residues. This CDR3 reads CASRLRHLQETQYF. For the CDR3, the DNA is TGTGCCAGTAGACTGAGGCATCTTCAAGAGACCCAGTACTTC.

The chain employs TRBV6-1 and TRBJ1-5, with TRBD1 as a possible D gene (6 bases). Germline V lookup: CDR1 MNHNS, CDR2 SASEGT. CDR3 length: 15 residues. Trimming pared 6 bases from V and 4 bases from J, leaving 16 bases between. The CDR3 protein is CASRNKGGRNQPQHF. The CDR3, as DNA: TGTGCCAGCAGAAATAAAGGGGGTAGAAATCAGCCCCAGCATTTT.

The chain recombines TRBV2 with TRBJ1-5; 7 nucleotides match TRBD1. This CDR3 spans 18 amino acids. Germline CDR1 and CDR2: SNHLY and FYNNEI. V dropped 1 base and J dropped 4; count of bases not matched to a gene: 13. The CDR3 loop reads CASSEGSGQWGRNQPQHF. The CDR3 DNA is TGTGCCAGCAGTGAAGGATCGGGACAGTGGGGCCGGAATCAGCCCCAGCATTTT.

The V call is TRBV27, the J call TRBJ2-5, with TRBD1 as a possible D gene (5 bases). The CDR3 is 12 amino acids. Looked up from germline, CDR1 is MNHEY and CDR2 is SMNVEV (reference sequence). V was clipped by 7 bases and J by 1 base, with 7 bases between them. The CDR3 sequence is CASTGPQETQYF. The CDR3 DNA reads TGTGCCAGCACAGGGCCCCAAGAGACCCAGTACTTC.

In this sample, this clone turned up once. The chain combines TRBV9 with TRBJ1-4; D gene unclear. Germline lookup yields CDR1 SGDLS and CDR2 YYNGEE. Deletions cut 1 base from V and 8 bases from J, with 12 bases between. This CDR3 comprises 14 residues. CDR3 coding DNA: TGTGCCAGCAGCGTATTGGATACTAGAGAAAAACTGTTTTTT. Translation gives CASSVLDTREKLFF.

The CDR3 DNA follows: TGTGCCAGCAGAGGGGCCCAGATCTACAATGAGCAGTTCTTC. It is translated as CASRGAQIYNEQFF. The rearrangement links TRBV2 to TRBJ2-1; the D gene is possibly TRBD1 (5 bases). This CDR3 comprises 14 residues. The ends were cut back, 6 bases at V and 3 bases at J, with 12 bases in the middle. Germline CDR1 SNHLY, CDR2 FYNNEI. The whole variable domain, remainder taken from reference TRBV2 and TRBJ2-1, is EPEVTQTPSHQVTQMGQEVILRCVPISNHLYFYWYRQILGQKVEFLVSFYNNEISEKSEIFDDQFSVERPDGSNFTLKIRSTKLEDSAMYFCASRGAQIYNEQFFGPGTRLTVL.

The CDR3 bases are TGTGCCAGCAGCCCGACAGGGGCGTTCAACACCATATATTTT. Protein: CASSPTGAFNTIYF. The chain couples TRBV13 to TRBJ1-3; 8 bases map to TRBD1. Trimming removed 5 bases from V and 7 bases from J; junction bases left unmatched: 7. The CDR3 is 14 residues long. Germline V gene data show CDR1 as PRHDT and CDR2 as FYEKMQ (reference sequence).

V usage is TRBV5-1 and J usage is TRBJ2-3; the match to TRBD1 covers 10 bases. Germline V lookup: CDR1 SGHRS, CDR2 YFSETQ. CDR3 length: 14 amino acids. Trimming cost V 4 bases and J 4 bases; bases outside gene matches: 3. CDR3 region: CASSLGQGADTQYF. CDR3 bases: TGCGCCAGCAGCCTCGGACAGGGGGCAGATACGCAGTATTTT.

The rearrangement joins TRBV18 to TRBJ1-1, with 9 bases matching TRBD1. Germline-derived CDR1 and CDR2 are KGHSH and LQKENI. With V trimmed by 6 bases and J by 1 base, 6 bases remained unmatched. The CDR3 totals 15 residues. CDR3 residues: CASSPEQGANTEAFF. As DNA, the CDR3 is TGTGCCAGCTCCCCTGAACAGGGGGCGAACACTGAAGCTTTCTTT.

The chain joins TRBV29-1 to TRBJ1-1; possibly TRBD1 for D (5 bases). This CDR3 contains 11 residues. From germline, CDR1 is SQVTM and CDR2 ANQGSEA. With 7 bases removed from V and 8 bases from J, the gap between germline ends came to 14 bases. Written as DNA, the CDR3 is TGCAGCGCTAAACAGGTGAACGAAGCTTTCTTT. Translated, it gives CSAKQVNEAFF.

This clone was detected a few times. The chain uses TRBV18 and TRBJ2-3; tentative D call: TRBD2 (6 bases). This CDR3 comprises 16 residues. Germline CDR1 KGHSH, CDR2 LQKENI. Trimming stripped 0 bases from V and 1 base from J, with 11 bases between. As DNA, the CDR3 is TGTGCCAGCTCACCACCGGTGGGGACTGGCACAGATACGCAGTATTTT. It specifies CASSPPVGTGTDTQYF.